Detailed here is one T cell receptor (beta chain). Its specificity is not known. The sample is drawn from a study of cytomegalovirus exposure and HLA in healthy donors. Findings of the study overall: In terms of immune exposure information, only CMV serostatus was available. There were several of the most significant clusters that appeared linked to common viral pathogens in a later analysis.

Researchers ran the PCR with 60 Vbeta and 13 Jbeta primers. Measured with immunoSEQ multiplex PCR; TCRdb has only the in-frame clones, and not every one. The repertoire holds roughly 140,000 clones, with 60% to 85% as singletons. V lost 2 bases to trimming and J lost 4 bases; unmatched junction nucleotides: 7. CDR1 is SGHAT, CDR2 FQDESV, per germline (reference sequence). The CDR3 loop spans 16 amino acids. This rearrangement joins TRBV11-1 to TRBJ2-3, with 9 bases lining up with TRBD2. What was sequenced was PBMCs. This clonotype was obtained from a male donor in good health and CMV-seronegative. The CDR3 is CASSLRRREGADTQYF. The CDR3 region has the DNA TGTGCCAGCAGCTTACGCCGGCGGGAGGGGGCAGATACGCAGTATTTT.